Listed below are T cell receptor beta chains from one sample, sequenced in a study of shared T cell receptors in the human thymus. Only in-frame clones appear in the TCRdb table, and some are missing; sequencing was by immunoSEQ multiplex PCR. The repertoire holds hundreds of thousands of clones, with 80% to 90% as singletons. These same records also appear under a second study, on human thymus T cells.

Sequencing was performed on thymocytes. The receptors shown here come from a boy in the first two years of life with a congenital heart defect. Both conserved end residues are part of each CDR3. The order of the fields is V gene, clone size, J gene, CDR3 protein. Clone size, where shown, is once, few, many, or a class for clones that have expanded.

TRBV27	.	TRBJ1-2	CASSSPRTGEGGYTF
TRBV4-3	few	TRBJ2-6	CASSHHFVCGANVLTF
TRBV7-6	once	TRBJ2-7	CASSLARAVPAYEQYF
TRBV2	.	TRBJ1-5	CASSERVEGADQPQHF
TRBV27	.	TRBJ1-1	CASSRGPTNTEAFF
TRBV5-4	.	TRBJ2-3	CASSLVRGVGTDTQYF
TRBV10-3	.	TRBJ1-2	CAIMAQGGSGYGYTF
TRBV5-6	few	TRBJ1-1	CASSPDRGFTEAFF
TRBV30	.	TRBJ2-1	CAGRDLTRHEQFF
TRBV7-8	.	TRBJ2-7	CASSFNPGQPYEQYF
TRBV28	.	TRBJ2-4	CASEEAGSGNIQYF
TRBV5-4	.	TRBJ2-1	CASSLRRLAGGPHSYNEQFF
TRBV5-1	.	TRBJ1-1	CASSFGTGPPLNTEAFF
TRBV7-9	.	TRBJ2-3	CASSGRRGYTDTQYF
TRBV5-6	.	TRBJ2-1	CASSDGGQAGGEQFF
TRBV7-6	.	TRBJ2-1	CASSPGVNRNEQFF
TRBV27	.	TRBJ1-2	CASSPLGVALPNYGYTF
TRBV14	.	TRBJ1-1	CASSQGEGRESEAFF
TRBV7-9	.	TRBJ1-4	CASSTGGSANEKLFF
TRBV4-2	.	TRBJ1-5	CASSQPGQGHYQPQHF
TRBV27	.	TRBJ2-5	CASQVGHSQETQYF
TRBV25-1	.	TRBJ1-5	CASSERGAQPQHF
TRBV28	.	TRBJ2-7	CASSFAHRNTYEQYF
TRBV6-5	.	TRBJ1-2	CASSYLRQGGPIGYTF
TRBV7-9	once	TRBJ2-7	CASSLGAPGQLFSYEQYF
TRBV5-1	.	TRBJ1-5	CASSLRGQAGQPQHF
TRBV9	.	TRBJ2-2	CASTKGLYTGELFF
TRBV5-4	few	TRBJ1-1	CASSWGGPGSPEAFF
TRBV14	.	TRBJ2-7	CASSQELMRSVSSYEQYF
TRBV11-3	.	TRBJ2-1	CASSSGQGANEQFF
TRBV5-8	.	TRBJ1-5	CASSLSYRGPHSNQPQHF
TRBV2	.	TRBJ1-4	CASRLTGLAEKLFF
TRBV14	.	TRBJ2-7	CASSQSIRGPYEQYF
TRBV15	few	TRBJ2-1	CATSRAPGVGDEQFF
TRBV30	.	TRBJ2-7	CAWSVRSETYEQYF
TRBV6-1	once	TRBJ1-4	CASSESIPGNEKLFF
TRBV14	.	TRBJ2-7	CASSQERALAFSYEQYF
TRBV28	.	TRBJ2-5	CASIPRPGVPRETQYF
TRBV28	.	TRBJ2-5	CASSLGQGLSQYF
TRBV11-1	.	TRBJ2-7	CASSLESSSGGPFGEQYF
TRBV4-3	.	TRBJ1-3	CASSLRQGISGNTIYF
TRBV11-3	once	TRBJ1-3	CASSFGTGNTIYF
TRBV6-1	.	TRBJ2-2	CASSARPQGPNTGELFF
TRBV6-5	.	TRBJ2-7	CASRSLGSYEQYF
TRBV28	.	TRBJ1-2	CASRPKNYRPRITYGYTF
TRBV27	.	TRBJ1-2	CASSPKTGEDYGYTF
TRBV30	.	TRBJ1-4	CAWSVTDRVGEKLFF
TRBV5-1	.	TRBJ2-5	CASSLEAETQYF
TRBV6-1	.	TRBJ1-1	CASRERTEAFF
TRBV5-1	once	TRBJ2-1	CASSLVGQGVNEQFF
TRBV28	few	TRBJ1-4	CASSFRSNRAPTNEKLFF
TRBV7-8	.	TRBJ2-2	CASSEGLNTGELFF
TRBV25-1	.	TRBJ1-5	CASSESQGTNQPQHF
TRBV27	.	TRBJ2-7	CASSLRDGGYEQYF
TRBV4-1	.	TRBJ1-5	CASSQKRGNQPQHF